These 15 T cell receptor beta chains originate from one sample sequenced in a study of T cell responses to AZD1222 COVID-19 vaccine. The table came from immunoSEQ multiplex PCR; TCRdb's copy has only in-frame clones and leaves some out. The table includes about 130,000 clones, 90% to 95% detected once. The sequencing used peripheral blood, collected on day 0 of AZD1222 vaccination. The receptors shown here come from an adult in good health.

The chain uses TRBV3-1 (or the pseudogene TRBV3-2) and TRBJ2-2; 7 bases line up with TRBD2. With V trimmed by 6 bases and J by 6 bases, 10 bases remained unmatched. The CDR3 has 15 amino acids. Germline V CDR1 and CDR2: LGHDT, YNNKEL (reference sequence). DNA of the CDR3: TGTGCCAGCAGACCTACCCGAGGGAGGGCCGGGGAGCTGTTTTTT. It yields the protein CASRPTRGRAGELFF.

This sequence joins TRBV6-1 and TRBJ1-4; D is possibly TRBD1 (5 bases). This CDR3 region has 16 residues. The germline V gene encodes CDR1 MNHNS and CDR2 SASEGT. Trimming left V 4 bases short and J 7 bases short, with 19 bases between. The CDR3 nucleotides read TGTGCCAGCAGTGGACATAGGAAGGGGATGGGTGAAAAACTGTTTTTT. It codes for CASSGHRKGMGEKLFF.

As to this clone: Compared with germline, one end of the junction differs, possibly owing to a read error. The V call is TRBV15, the J call TRBJ1-4; tentative D call: TRBD1 (6 bases). The CDR3 sequence is 13 residues long. The germline V gene has CDR1 LNHNV and CDR2 YYDKDF (reference sequence). The CDR3 here is CATSRDLHRDLVF. The CDR3 DNA reads TGTGCCACCAGCAGAGATTTACACAGGGACTTAGTTTTT.

This clone was counted between two and nine times. The chain recombines TRBV2 with TRBJ1-2; 7 positions match TRBD1. The ends lost 6 bases at V and 2 bases at J; junction bases unmatched: 9. The CDR3 has 15 amino acids. Germline CDR1 is SNHLY and CDR2 is FYNNEI. The CDR3 loop is CASRQNRGINYGYTF. The DNA for the CDR3 is TGTGCCAGCAGACAAAACAGGGGAATAAACTATGGCTACACCTTC.

The rearrangement joins TRBV28 to TRBJ1-2; 11 nucleotides agree with TRBD1. The germline V gene encodes CDR1 MDHEN and CDR2 SYDVKM. The ends lost 6 bases at V and 7 bases at J; junction bases unmatched: 7. This CDR3 region has 14 residues. In DNA, the CDR3 is TGTGCCAGCAGACAGGACAGGGGGCTTGGTGGCTACACCTTC. It yields the protein CASRQDRGLGGYTF.

The chain carries TRBV5-1 and TRBJ1-5; D unresolved. The germline V gene encodes CDR1 SGHRS and CDR2 YFSETQ. The length of the CDR3 is 15 residues. Trimming shortened V by 2 bases and J by 3 bases, and 12 bases separated the two germline ends. The CDR3 protein is CASSLEGSNNQPQHF. The CDR3 region has the DNA TGCGCCAGCAGCTTAGAGGGCAGTAACAATCAGCCCCAGCATTTT.

This chain connects TRBV5-5 to TRBJ2-6, with D unresolved. This CDR3 comprises 13 residues. Germline loops: CDR1 SGHKS, CDR2 YYEKEE (reference sequence). V was shortened by 4 bases and J by 4 bases, with 6 bases between the two germline ends. CDR3: CASSRVGANVLTF. The CDR3 region has the DNA TGTGCCAGCAGCCGTGTGGGGGCCAACGTCCTGACTTTC.

This chain uses TRBV14 with TRBJ1-1; D unresolved. Germline CDR1 SGHDN, CDR2 FVKESK. This CDR3 region has 13 residues. V lost 4 bases and J lost 1, with 7 bases in between. CDR3 residues: CASSPDQNTEAFF. Here the CDR3 DNA reads TGTGCCAGCAGCCCGGACCAGAACACTGAAGCTTTCTTT.

The chain uses TRBV19 and TRBJ1-1; D possibly corresponds to TRBD1 (5 bases). Trimming took off 5 bases at V and 3 bases at J, with 10 bases between the two ends. Germline-derived CDR1 and CDR2 are LNHDA and SQIVND (reference sequence). The CDR3 totals 13 residues. The CDR3 DNA reads TGTGCCAGTAGTCGCTGGGGGGACACTGAAGCTTTCTTT. Translation gives CASSRWGDTEAFF. Full variable domain (remainder filled in from reference TRBV19 and TRBJ1-1): DGGITQSPKYLFRKEGQNVTLSCEQNLNHDAMYWYRQDPGQGLRLIYYSQIVNDFQKGDIAEGYSVSREKKESFPLTVTSAQKNPTAFYLCASSRWGDTEAFFGQGTRLTVV.

The chain is built from TRBV6-4 and TRBJ2-3, with D perhaps TRBD1 (6 bases). Germline V gives CDR1 MRHNA, CDR2 SNTAGT. CDR3 length equals 15 residues. Trimming shortened V by 2 bases and J by 0 bases, and 9 bases separated the two germline ends. The CDR3 loop is CASSDPGDSTDTQYF. CDR3 in DNA: TGTGCCAGCAGTGACCCAGGGGATAGCACAGATACGCAGTATTTT.

The chain has TRBV18 and TRBJ1-4; 7 positions match TRBD1. Germline CDR1 reads KGHSH; CDR2 reads LQKENI. The CDR3 runs 12 residues. V lost 8 bases and J lost 6; bases outside the gene matches: 3. CDR3 DNA sequence: TGTGCCAGCGCCGGGACAGATGAAAAACTGTTTTTT. It encodes CASAGTDEKLFF.

This clone was found a few times. J is TRBJ1-6 and V is TRBV5-6; tentatively, D is TRBD1 (5 bases). Germline V gene sequence: CDR1 SGHDT, CDR2 YYEEEE. Trimming shortened V by 0 bases and J by 10 bases, and 14 bases separated the two germline ends. The CDR3 sequence is 15 residues long. The CDR3 loop reads CASSLGWQGGSPLHF. The CDR3 bases are TGTGCCAGCAGCTTGGGTTGGCAGGGAGGCTCACCCCTCCACTTT.

The chain carries TRBV10-3 and TRBJ2-5; 7 nucleotides match TRBD1. CDR1 and CDR2 (germline): ENHRY, SYGVKD. CDR3 length: 15 amino acids. V gave up 7 bases and J gave up 0 bases; unmatched junction bases: 8. The CDR3 DNA follows: TGTGCCATCAATCAACAGGGGCCCCACCAAGAGACCCAGTACTTC. It specifies CAINQQGPHQETQYF.

The rearrangement joins TRBV4-2 to TRBJ2-5, with D possibly matching TRBD2 (5 bases). V was trimmed by 0 bases and J by 1 base, leaving 9 bases between them. This CDR3 has 15 amino acids. CDR1 is LGHNA and CDR2 is YNFKEQ in the germline V gene. The CDR3 region is CASSQEGGSQETQYF. DNA for the CDR3: TGTGCCAGCAGCCAAGAGGGCGGGTCCCAAGAGACCCAGTACTTC.

The chain has TRBV19 and TRBJ1-1; possibly TRBD1 for D (6 bases). The ends were cut back, 11 bases at V and 0 bases at J, with 16 bases in the middle. Per the germline V gene, CDR1 is LNHDA and CDR2 is SQIVND (reference sequence). This CDR3 comprises 14 residues. The CDR3: CAPLATGLNTEAFF. The CDR3 DNA reads as TGTGCCCCCTTGGCGACAGGACTGAACACTGAAGCTTTCTTT. The full variable domain, in which reference TRBV19 and TRBJ1-1 provide the parts outside the CDR3, is DGGITQSPKYLFRKEGQNVTLSCEQNLNHDAMYWYRQDPGQGLRLIYYSQIVNDFQKGDIAEGYSVSREKKESFPLTVTSAQKNPTAFYLCAPLATGLNTEAFFGQGTRLTVV.